The 12 T cell receptor beta chains listed next were all sequenced from one sample in a study of OX40 agonist ivuxolimab in advanced cancers. Profiling relied on immunoSEQ multiplex PCR, and the TCRdb table lists in-frame clones only, not all of them. The sample has about 64,000 clones; roughly 84% are singletons. The sequencing used CD4+ or CD8+ T cells sorted from blood, collected in a trial of the OX40 agonist ivuxolimab. The receptors shown here come from an adult with an advanced solid tumor such as melanoma, head and neck, liver or kidney cancer.

The chain has TRBV4-1 and TRBJ2-5; either TRBD1 or TRBD2 may supply D (5 bases each). The V end was cut by 1 base, the J end by 4 bases, with 16 bases between. Germline lookup yields CDR1 MGHRA and CDR2 YSYEKL. This CDR3 has 16 amino acids. The CDR3 is CASSQGDRRLGETQYF. DNA of the CDR3: TGCGCCAGCAGCCAAGGGGACCGCCGACTTGGAGAGACCCAGTACTTC.

This clone was picked up a small number of times. J is TRBJ2-1 and V is TRBV2; TRBD2 matches 7 bases. The CDR3 covers 15 residues. J gave up 8 bases and V 8 bases, and 15 bases lay outside the gene matches. The germline V gene encodes CDR1 SNHLY and CDR2 FYNNEI. This CDR3 is CASRPRGDANDEQFF. The CDR3 DNA reads as TGTGCCAGCCGACCTCGGGGGGACGCCAACGATGAGCAGTTCTTC.

The chain joins TRBV5-1 to TRBJ1-3; tentative D call: TRBD1 (6 bases). CDR3 length: 14 amino acids. Deletions cut 3 bases from V and 6 bases from J, with 13 bases between. Germline values: CDR1 SGHRS, CDR2 YFSETQ. The DNA of the CDR3 is TGCGCCAGCAGCTCTGGACAGCAGGAAAACACCATATATTTT. Its protein product is CASSSGQQENTIYF. Together with reference TRBV5-1 and TRBJ1-3, the CDR3 gives the full variable domain: KAGVTQTPRYLIKTRGQQVTLSCSPISGHRSVSWYQQTPGQGLQFLFEYFSETQRNKGNFPGRFSGRQFSNSRSEMNVSTLELGDSALYLCASSSGQQENTIYFGEGSWLTVV.

This clone has a handful of counts. The CDR3 nucleotides are TGCGCCAGCAGCCAAGAGGCGGGACAGGGTTACGAGCAGTACTTC. Translation: CASSQEAGQGYEQYF. The rearrangement joins TRBV4-3 to TRBJ2-7, with TRBD1 identical over 9 bases. The CDR3 is made up of 15 amino acids. Per the germline V gene, CDR1 is LGHNA and CDR2 is YSLEER. Trimming cost V 0 bases and J 4 bases; bases outside gene matches: 4.

The gene calls are TRBV7-2 and TRBJ2-1, with 13 nucleotides matching TRBD2. The V and J ends lost 6 bases and 5 bases, in that order; junction bases with no gene match: 4. The CDR3 covers 15 residues. Germline CDR1 and CDR2: SGHTA and FQGNSA. CDR3 in DNA: TGTGCCAGCAGGCCGGGACTAGCGGGGAACAATGAGCAGTTCTTC. This sequence encodes CASRPGLAGNNEQFF.

This clone came up once. Written as DNA, the CDR3 is TGTGCCAGCAGCGTAGAAGGGGGAGATACGCAGTATTTT. Protein product: CASSVEGGDTQYF. The chain is built from TRBV9 and TRBJ2-3; possibly TRBD1 for D (6 bases). The CDR3 has 13 residues. The germline gives CDR1 SGDLS, CDR2 YYNGEE. The ends were cut back, 0 bases at V and 5 bases at J, with 7 bases in the middle.

This sequence joins TRBV5-5 and TRBJ2-1; 10 bases agree with TRBD2. CDR3 size: 14 residues. CDR1 and CDR2 (germline): SGHKS, YYEKEE (reference sequence). V was pared by 6 bases and J by 4 bases, with 4 bases of the junction left unmatched. CDR3 residues: CASTRTSGYNEQFF. CDR3 DNA sequence: TGTGCCAGCACTCGGACTAGCGGTTACAATGAGCAGTTCTTC.

The rearrangement links TRBV11-2 to TRBJ1-4; D uncertain. The V gene's germline CDR1 is SGHAT and CDR2 FQNNGV. This CDR3 spans 12 amino acids. V dropped 4 bases and J dropped 10 bases, with 10 bases sitting between them. The CDR3 is CASSSEWGKLFF. The CDR3, as DNA: TGTGCCAGCAGCTCCGAGTGGGGAAAACTGTTTTTT. Drawing the rest from reference TRBV11-2 and TRBJ1-4, the complete variable domain is EAGVAQSPRYKIIEKRQSVAFWCNPISGHATLYWYQQILGQGPKLLIQFQNNGVVDDSQLPKDRFSAERLKGVDSTLKIQPAKLEDSAVYLCASSSEWGKLFFGSGTQLSVL.

This clone showed up just once. V gene TRBV9 combines with J gene TRBJ1-5; D gene ambiguous. V lost 3 bases and J 6 bases, leaving 13 bases between the germline ends. CDR3 length: 14 amino acids. The germline V gene encodes CDR1 SGDLS and CDR2 YYNGEE. CDR3 sequence (DNA): TGTGCCAGCAGCGAATCCCTGTCGGGTCAGCCCCAGCATTTT. Its protein is CASSESLSGQPQHF.

The rearrangement joins TRBV7-2 to TRBJ1-5; D remains ambiguous. The germline V gene has CDR1 SGHTA and CDR2 FQGNSA. The CDR3 loop spans 16 amino acids. Trimming shortened V by 1 base and J by 0 bases, and 10 bases separated the two germline ends. DNA for the CDR3: TGTGCCAGCAGCTTAGGTGGAGCCTATAGCAATCAGCCCCAGCATTTT. It specifies CASSLGGAYSNQPQHF.

This rearrangement joins TRBV7-2 to TRBJ1-2; TRBD1 is a possible D gene (5 bases). The CDR3 is 14 residues long. V lost 2 bases and J lost 2, with 9 bases in between. Germline assignment: CDR1 SGHTA and CDR2 FQGNSA. The CDR3, as DNA: TGTGCCAGCAGCTTATCAAAGGGGAACTATGGCTACACCTTC. Translating it yields CASSLSKGNYGYTF.

The V call is TRBV6-1, the J call TRBJ1-4; D may be TRBD1 (6 bases). The CDR3 contains 14 residues. Trimming removed 3 bases from V and 7 bases from J, with 12 bases in between. The V gene's germline CDR1 is MNHNS and CDR2 SASEGT. This CDR3 reads CASSDGTFPEKLFF. The CDR3 nucleotides are TGTGCCAGCAGTGACGGGACATTCCCTGAAAAACTGTTTTTT.